The 28 T cell receptor beta chains presented below share a single source sample, sequenced in a study of OX40 agonist ivuxolimab in advanced cancers. Sequenced by immunoSEQ multiplex PCR; TCRdb stores in-frame clones only, minus some. Altogether 70,000 or so clones are present, around 80% being singletons, with the ten largest covering under 3%. Sequenced material: CD4+ or CD8+ T cells sorted from blood, taken in a trial of the OX40 agonist ivuxolimab. The receptors stem from an adult with an advanced solid tumor such as melanoma, head and neck, liver or kidney cancer.

This clone was recorded only once. The chain combines TRBV4-1 with TRBJ1-2, with 10 nucleotides matching TRBD1. CDR1 and CDR2 from the germline V gene are MGHRA and YSYEKL. The CDR3 spans 18 residues. Trimming removed 0 bases from V and 8 bases from J; junction bases left unmatched: 15. This chain's CDR3 is CASSQDPDRGAFRGGYTF. The CDR3 coding sequence is TGCGCCAGCAGCCAAGATCCGGACAGGGGGGCCTTCAGGGGAGGCTACACCTTC.

This clone was detected a few times. The chain has TRBV11-2 and TRBJ1-5, with D possibly being TRBD1 (6 bases). The germline V gene encodes CDR1 SGHAT and CDR2 FQNNGV. CDR3 size: 14 residues. V dropped 5 bases and J dropped 3 bases, with 11 bases sitting between them. The CDR3 DNA reads as TGTGCCAGCAGCGAGGGACACTACAATCAGCCCCAGCATTTT. This codes for CASSEGHYNQPQHF.

V gene TRBV20-1 combines with J gene TRBJ1-1; TRBD1 is a possible D gene (5 bases). Trimming took 6 bases from V and 6 from J, leaving 11 bases between them. The CDR3 is made up of 11 amino acids. From germline, CDR1 is DFQATT and CDR2 SNEGSKA (reference sequence). This CDR3 is CSASRDPEAFF. The CDR3, as DNA: TGCAGTGCCTCCAGGGACCCTGAAGCTTTCTTT.

The chain links TRBV27 to TRBJ1-2; the match to TRBD1 covers 9 bases. The CDR3 covers 16 residues. V was clipped by 8 bases and J by 4 bases; unmatched bases: 14. The germline V gene has CDR1 MNHEY and CDR2 SMNVEV (reference sequence). CDR3 nucleotides: TGTGCCAGCGCTGACCCTCCCGGGACAGGGAGCTATGGCTACACCTTC. It translates to CASADPPGTGSYGYTF.

This clone was detected once. The gene calls are TRBV28 and TRBJ1-2; 7 bases agree with TRBD1. CDR1 is MDHEN and CDR2 is SYDVKM in the germline V gene. Losses at the gene ends were 5 bases for V and 5 bases for J; bases not matched to a gene: 11. The CDR3 covers 15 residues. The CDR3 spells CASSPNNRQGYGYTF. DNA for the CDR3: TGTGCCAGCAGTCCTAACAACAGACAGGGTTATGGCTACACCTTC.

This chain links TRBV14 with TRBJ2-3; D might be TRBD2 (6 bases). CDR1 and CDR2 (germline): SGHDN, FVKESK. The V end was cut by 0 bases, the J end by 3 bases, with 13 bases between. The CDR3 sequence is 16 residues long. The CDR3 is CASSQEGGIWTDTQYF. CDR3 bases: TGTGCCAGCAGCCAAGAAGGAGGGATTTGGACAGATACGCAGTATTTT.

V usage is TRBV19 and J usage is TRBJ2-7, with D possibly called TRBD1 or TRBD2 (5 bases each). This CDR3 is 14 amino acids long. V was trimmed by 7 bases and J by 3 bases, leaving 16 bases between them. Germline CDR1 is LNHDA and CDR2 is SQIVND (reference sequence). CDR3 coding DNA: TGTGCCAGTATGATGTCGGGGCGGGTCTACGAGCAGTACTTC. Its protein product is CASMMSGRVYEQYF.

The chain combines TRBV19 with TRBJ1-1; the match to TRBD1 covers 10 bases. V dropped 1 base and J dropped 6; count of bases not matched to a gene: 5. The length of the CDR3 is 15 residues. Per germline, CDR1 LNHDA and CDR2 SQIVND (reference sequence). The CDR3 nucleotides read TGTGCCAGTAGTATAGGGGGACAGGGGAGTGCTGAAGCTTTCTTT. Amino acid sequence: CASSIGGQGSAEAFF.

This chain connects TRBV2 to TRBJ2-7; 10 nucleotides match TRBD1. This CDR3 spans 13 amino acids. CDR1 and CDR2 (germline): SNHLY, FYNNEI. Trimming removed 4 bases from V and 7 bases from J; junction bases left unmatched: 4. The CDR3 coding sequence is TGTGCCAGCAGTGGACAGGGGGCGCGGGAGCAGTACTTC. It translates to CASSGQGAREQYF.

The chain employs TRBV28 and TRBJ2-2; no definite D call. Germline V gene sequence: CDR1 MDHEN, CDR2 SYDVKM. This CDR3 is built from 11 residues. V dropped 3 bases and J dropped 6 bases, with 2 bases sitting between them. CDR3 bases: TGTGCCAGCAGTTTCCCCGGGGAGCTGTTTTTT. Translation gives CASSFPGELFF.

In this sample, this clone turned up a few times. The genes are TRBV28 and TRBJ2-7; TRBD1 aligns across 9 bases. Germline V gene lookup returns CDR1 MDHEN and CDR2 SYDVKM. The CDR3 spans 15 residues. Germline trimming cut 6 bases from V and 2 bases from J; bases unmatched to any gene: 8. The CDR3 bases are TGTGCCAGCAGGTTGAGAGGGGACAGGGCCTACGAGCAGTACTTC. It yields the protein CASRLRGDRAYEQYF.

The gene calls are TRBV7-2 and TRBJ1-6; D is undetermined. V shed 1 base and J shed 5 bases, with 12 bases lying between them. CDR1 is SGHTA, CDR2 FQGNSA, per germline. This CDR3 is 16 amino acids long. The CDR3 region is CASSLGASLNNSPLHF. As DNA, the CDR3 is TGTGCCAGCAGCTTAGGCGCCAGCCTAAATAATTCACCCCTCCACTTT.

This clone was counted a few times. The chain links TRBV5-6 to TRBJ1-5; D gene uncertain. V lost 4 bases to trimming and J lost 5 bases, with 7 bases between them. Germline V lookup: CDR1 SGHDT, CDR2 YYEEEE. This CDR3 region has 12 residues. CDR3 bases: TGTGCCAGCAGCGTTGGGGATCAGCCCCAGCATTTT. Translated: CASSVGDQPQHF.

This clone was recorded once. The chain uses TRBV18 and TRBJ2-7; a possible D gene is TRBD2 (5 bases). The CDR3 covers 14 residues. Germline V CDR1 and CDR2: KGHSH, LQKENI. Trimming took 3 bases from V and 6 from J, leaving 15 bases between them. The CDR3 DNA reads TGTGCCAGCTCACCTGTTTCCAGCGGTGGCGAGCAGTACTTC. It encodes CASSPVSSGGEQYF.

The CDR3 region is CASRPEASGAEAFF. CDR3 in DNA: TGTGCCAGTAGGCCGGAGGCATCTGGTGCTGAAGCTTTCTTT. The chain uses TRBV19 and TRBJ1-1; D unresolved. V was shortened by 6 bases and J by 6 bases, with 17 bases between the two germline ends. Germline V gene lookup returns CDR1 LNHDA and CDR2 SQIVND (reference sequence). The CDR3 is 14 residues long.

The chain is built from TRBV5-4 and TRBJ1-1; D unresolved. CDR3 size: 14 residues. The V and J ends lost 4 bases and 4 bases respectively, with 14 bases between them. Germline V gives CDR1 SGHNT, CDR2 YYREEE (reference sequence). CDR3 nucleotide sequence: TGTGCCAGCAGCGGTATTTCGGGGTTCACTGAAGCTTTCTTT. Its translation is CASSGISGFTEAFF. Supplemented by reference TRBV5-4 and TRBJ1-1, the full variable domain reads ETGVTQSPTHLIKTRGQQVTLRCSSQSGHNTVSWYQQALGQGPQFIFQYYREEENGRGNFPPRFSGLQFPNYSSELNVNALELDDSALYLCASSGISGFTEAFFGQGTRLTVV.

The chain couples TRBV6-6 to TRBJ1-5; TRBD1 matches 7 bases. Germline V gene sequence: CDR1 MNHNY, CDR2 SVGAGI (reference sequence). This CDR3 has 14 amino acids. With 7 bases clipped from V and 4 bases from J, the junction kept 7 bases outside the gene matches. The chain's CDR3 is CASTRDSLNQPQHF. CDR3 bases: TGTGCCAGCACCCGGGACAGTCTTAATCAGCCCCAGCATTTT.

V and J are TRBV5-1 and TRBJ2-2; D is perhaps TRBD2 (6 bases). The CDR3 runs 15 residues. V lost 4 bases and J 5 bases, leaving 15 bases between the germline ends. Germline V gene sequence: CDR1 SGHRS, CDR2 YFSETQ. CDR3 in DNA: TGCGCCAGCAGCCCCGTAAGGGCGGGGACCGGGGAGCTGTTTTTT. Translated, it gives CASSPVRAGTGELFF.

With regard to this clone: This sample includes further DNA sequences coding for the same CDR3. V is TRBV18 and J is TRBJ2-3; no clear D. V lost 2 bases to trimming and J lost 3 bases, with 3 bases between them. Germline assignment: CDR1 KGHSH and CDR2 LQKENI. The CDR3 extends over 12 amino acids. The CDR3 DNA is TGTGCCAGCTCACCAAGGACAGATACGCAGTATTTT. Its protein is CASSPRTDTQYF.

The rearrangement links TRBV7-2 to TRBJ1-1; TRBD1 is a possible D gene (5 bases). V was clipped by 2 bases and J by 7 bases, with 14 bases between them. The CDR3 loop spans 14 amino acids. Germline lookup yields CDR1 SGHTA and CDR2 FQGNSA. CDR3 sequence: CASSLKGQPNEAFF. The CDR3 bases are TGTGCCAGCAGCTTAAAGGGGCAGCCGAATGAAGCTTTCTTT.

Relative to its sample, this clone is medium-sized. The chain uses TRBV15 and TRBJ1-1, with D perhaps TRBD1 (6 bases). Germline loops: CDR1 LNHNV, CDR2 YYDKDF (reference sequence). The CDR3 covers 14 residues. Trimming removed 2 bases at V and 0 bases at J, with 7 bases between. The CDR3 is CATSRRQVNTEAFF. The CDR3 DNA reads as TGTGCCACCAGCAGAAGACAGGTGAACACTGAAGCTTTCTTT.

This chain connects TRBV5-1 to TRBJ2-2; D uncertain. Trimming stripped 5 bases from V and 2 bases from J, with 7 bases between. CDR1 and CDR2 (germline): SGHRS, YFSETQ. The CDR3 is 13 amino acids. The CDR3 sequence is CASSATNTGELFF. The CDR3, as DNA: TGCGCCAGCAGTGCAACAAACACCGGGGAGCTGTTTTTT.

This clone was counted once. The rearrangement uses TRBV5-6 and TRBJ2-3; D remains unclear. Trimming left V 2 bases short and J 4 bases short, with 8 bases between. The CDR3 runs to 13 residues. CDR1 SGHDT and CDR2 YYEEEE come from the germline V gene. The CDR3 sequence: CASSFERSDTQYF. As DNA, the CDR3 is TGTGCCAGCAGCTTTGAGCGTTCAGATACGCAGTATTTT.

CDR3 DNA: TGTGCCTGGAGGGAAAAGGGAATCAGGGGGCGTAGCAATCAGCCCCAGCATTTT. Translating gives CAWREKGIRGRSNQPQHF. The chain joins TRBV30 to TRBJ1-5; 8 bases map to TRBD1. The CDR3 sequence is 18 residues long. Germline V gene data show CDR1 as GTSNPN and CDR2 as SVGIG (reference sequence). V was pared by 3 bases and J by 0 bases, with 13 bases of the junction left unmatched. Using reference TRBV30 and TRBJ1-5 for the parts outside the CDR3, the full variable domain is SQTIHQWPATLVQPVGSPLSLECTVEGTSNPNLYWYRQAAGRGLQLLFYSVGIGQISSEVPQNLSASRPQDRQFILSSKKLLLSDSGFYLCAWREKGIRGRSNQPQHFGDGTRLSIL.

This chain connects TRBV7-3 to TRBJ2-3, with D unresolved. V lost 0 bases, J lost 1 base, and 8 bases lay in between. Germline-derived CDR1 and CDR2 are SGHTA and FQGTGA. The CDR3 runs to 15 residues. The CDR3: CASSLTRTRTDTQYF. As DNA, the CDR3 is TGTGCCAGCAGCTTAACGAGAACCCGCACAGATACGCAGTATTTT.

The chain carries TRBV9 and TRBJ2-5; D uncertain. Germline CDR1 and CDR2: SGDLS and YYNGEE. This CDR3 has 14 residues. V lost 0 bases and J 2 bases, leaving 8 bases between the germline ends. CDR3 in amino acids: CASSVAPQQETQYF. The DNA of the CDR3 is TGTGCCAGCAGCGTAGCTCCCCAGCAAGAGACCCAGTACTTC.

The rearrangement uses TRBV7-8 and TRBJ2-5, with TRBD1 matching over 8 bases. From germline, CDR1 is SGHVS and CDR2 FQNEAQ. There are 13 residues in the CDR3. With V trimmed by 6 bases and J by 4 bases, 4 bases remained unmatched. In nucleotides, the CDR3 is TGTGCCAGCAGAACAGACAGGGGAGAGACCCAGTACTTC. It yields the protein CASRTDRGETQYF. The whole variable domain, remainder taken from reference TRBV7-8 and TRBJ2-5, is GAGVSQSPRYKVAKRGQDVALRCDPISGHVSLFWYQQALGQGPEFLTYFQNEAQLDKSGLPSDRFFAERPEGSVSTLKIQRTQQEDSAVYLCASRTDRGETQYFGPGTRLLVL.

The rearrangement joins TRBV6-1 to TRBJ1-5; 7 nucleotides agree with TRBD1. CDR3 size: 14 residues. With 4 bases clipped from V and 7 bases from J, the junction kept 7 bases outside the gene matches. Germline V gene sequence: CDR1 MNHNS, CDR2 SASEGT. This chain's CDR3 is CASSGTGDGQPQHF. The CDR3 DNA sequence: TGTGCCAGCAGTGGAACAGGGGACGGACAGCCCCAGCATTTT.